The 3 T cell receptor beta chains below come from one sample, sequenced in a study of T-cell reconstitution after alpha-beta-depleted transplantation in children (dated by TCRdb to between 2015 and 2016). Libraries were built with PCR. The sequencing machine was an Illumina HiSeq 2500. To normalize quantification of the TCRbeta repertoire, the TCR libraries were built with molecular barcoding that relied on unique molecular identifiers. The raw public data were reprocessed by TCRdb itself: fastp quality trimming at Q25, MiXCR clonotype calling, in-frame beta chains only. All rows with the same CDR3 protein become a single entry with the most common DNA and genes. This sample comprises about 500,000 distinct CDR3 sequences, approximately 30% of them detected only once. The ten largest clones take up 2.4% of the sample. Material: PBMCs from the stem cell graft donor, obtained from the stem cell graft. All receptors derive from a human donor who donated a stem cell graft to a child with aplastic anemia.

This clonotype was found once. The rearrangement joins TRBV7-9 to TRBJ1-2, with 9 nucleotides matching TRBD1. V lost 5 bases, J lost 8 bases, and 9 bases stayed unmatched. CDR3 length: 14 amino acids. The germline gives CDR1 SEHNR, CDR2 FQNEAQ (reference sequence). As DNA, the CDR3 is TGTGCCAGCAGCAGCTCCGGGACAGGGCACGGCTACACCTTC. Protein: CASSSSGTGHGYTF.

The chain is built from TRBV12-3 or TRBV12-4 and TRBJ1-1; D not resolved. This CDR3 is 14 amino acids long. V shed 8 bases and J shed 3 bases, with 16 bases lying between them. CDR3 sequence (DNA): TGTGCCAGCTCACTGGGCCCGGCGGACACTGAAGCTTTCTTT. Encoded protein: CASSLGPADTEAFF.

This clonotype was picked up a small number of times. The gene calls are TRBV5-5 and TRBJ1-3; a possible D gene is TRBD1 (5 bases). Trimming removed 6 bases at V and 0 bases at J, with 13 bases between. This CDR3 comprises 15 residues. CDR1 is SGHKS and CDR2 is YYEKEE in the germline V gene (reference sequence). As DNA, the CDR3 is TGTGCCAGCACCCGGGACGGCGACTCTGGAAACACCATATATTTT. This encodes CASTRDGDSGNTIYF.